These 29 T cell receptor beta chains came from one sample sequenced in a study of blood T cell repertoires in COVID-19. Clones were sequenced by immunoSEQ multiplex PCR, and TCRdb holds only the in-frame ones, with some missing. The sample includes approximately 300,000 clones, approximately 89% of them seen just once. Sample: PBMCs or T cells enriched from blood (not recorded which). The receptor set was obtained from a woman aged 25 to 39 who had recovered from COVID-19.

Only one count was recorded for this clone. The V gene is TRBV5-1, the J gene TRBJ1-6; D is possibly TRBD1 (5 bases). The CDR3 consists of 17 residues. Germline CDR1 reads SGHRS; CDR2 reads YFSETQ. Trimming removed 5 bases at V and 8 bases at J, with 23 bases between. CDR3 in amino acids: CASSSRPASTGYSPLHF. CDR3 DNA sequence: TGCGCCAGCAGTTCTCGACCGGCGTCAACAGGTTATTCACCCCTCCACTTT.

The rearrangement joins TRBV5-1 to TRBJ1-6, with a tentative D call TRBD1 (6 bases). The length of the CDR3 is 17 residues. Trimming cost V 1 base and J 9 bases, with 20 bases left between them. Germline V CDR1 and CDR2: SGHRS, YFSETQ. In nucleotides, the CDR3 is TGCGCCAGCAGCTTGAATATCCTTACAGGGAGTCTTTCACCCCTCCACTTT. Residues: CASSLNILTGSLSPLHF.

This clone was seen only once. V gene TRBV7-9 combines with J gene TRBJ2-5; 9 bases line up with TRBD2. V shed 6 bases and J 5 bases; nucleotides not matched to a gene: 7. The CDR3 covers 14 residues. Germline CDR1 is SEHNR and CDR2 is FQNEAQ (reference sequence). CDR3 DNA: TGTGCCAGCAGGGGCCTAGCGGGGAAGGAGACCCAGTACTTC. This translates into CASRGLAGKETQYF.

This clone has only one observation. This rearrangement joins TRBV4-3 to TRBJ2-5; D possibly corresponds to TRBD1 (6 bases). V was trimmed by 4 bases and J by 4 bases, leaving 13 bases between them. The germline gives CDR1 LGHNA, CDR2 YSLEER. The CDR3 has 14 amino acids. CDR3 in amino acids: CASSRIQGRETQYF. The CDR3 DNA follows: TGCGCCAGCAGCCGTATACAGGGTCGAGAGACCCAGTACTTC.

The V gene is TRBV27, the J gene TRBJ1-1; TRBD1 aligns across 9 bases. Germline lookup yields CDR1 MNHEY and CDR2 SMNVEV (reference sequence). The V gene end was trimmed by 4 bases and the J gene end by 5 bases; junction bases not matched to a gene: 5. The CDR3 contains 14 residues. CDR3 nucleotides: TGTGCCAGCAGTTCCACAGGGGGCTTGACTGAAGCTTTCTTT. Protein product: CASSSTGGLTEAFF.

Points on this clone: Compared with germline, one end of the junction differs, possibly owing to a read error. The chain is built from TRBV19 and TRBJ2-1; no clear D gene. The CDR3 length is 12 residues. Germline values: CDR1 LNHDA, CDR2 SQIVND (reference sequence). As DNA, the CDR3 is TGTGCCAGTAGTTTCGAGACTCGACTTCCAATCTTC. Its translation is CASSFETRLPIF.

The CDR3 region is CASSYSAGLGYGYTF. In DNA form, the CDR3 reads TGTGCCAGCAGTTACTCAGCGGGTCTCGGCTATGGCTACACCTTC. V is TRBV6-5 and J is TRBJ1-2; D call uncertain. The germline gives CDR1 MNHEY, CDR2 SVGAGI. V shed 0 bases and J shed 4 bases, with 12 bases lying between them. This CDR3 comprises 15 residues.

The rearrangement links TRBV19 to TRBJ1-1; unclear D gene. V lost 5 bases and J 0 bases, leaving 22 bases between the germline ends. The CDR3 is 18 residues long. Germline CDR1 is LNHDA and CDR2 is SQIVND (reference sequence). The CDR3 coding sequence is TGTGCCAGTAGTCATGTCGGACGTAAGTCGGGGATGAACACTGAAGCTTTCTTT. Protein product: CASSHVGRKSGMNTEAFF. The whole variable domain, remainder taken from reference TRBV19 and TRBJ1-1, is DGGITQSPKYLFRKEGQNVTLSCEQNLNHDAMYWYRQDPGQGLRLIYYSQIVNDFQKGDIAEGYSVSREKKESFPLTVTSAQKNPTAFYLCASSHVGRKSGMNTEAFFGQGTRLTVV.

The genes are TRBV10-3 and TRBJ1-5; the D is unclear. The V and J ends lost 10 bases and 0 bases respectively, with 13 bases between them. The CDR3 totals 14 residues. Germline V gives CDR1 ENHRY, CDR2 SYGVKD. The CDR3 nucleotides are TGTGCCACCGTGGGAGTAGATAGCAATCAGCCCCAGCATTTT. The encoded protein is CATVGVDSNQPQHF.

The CDR3 reads CASSPRDRFHEQYF. For the CDR3, the DNA is TGTGCCAGCAGCCCACGGGACAGGTTCCACGAGCAGTACTTC. This sequence joins TRBV7-9 and TRBJ2-7; 8 bases are a match to TRBD1. J was trimmed by 5 bases and V by 5 bases; bases with no gene match: 8. Germline V gene lookup returns CDR1 SEHNR and CDR2 FQNEAQ (reference sequence). The length of the CDR3 is 14 residues.

The V call is TRBV6-6, the J call TRBJ2-1; 11 bases are shared with TRBD2. The CDR3 consists of 17 residues. V shed 6 bases, J shed 0 bases, and the junction held 7 bases outside the gene matches. The germline gives CDR1 MNHNY, CDR2 SVGAGI (reference sequence). The CDR3 reads CASRRGTSGPSYNEQFF. In nucleotides, the CDR3 is TGTGCCAGCAGGCGAGGGACTAGCGGACCCTCCTACAATGAGCAGTTCTTC.

The rearrangement joins TRBV7-9 to TRBJ2-7; D not resolved. CDR1 and CDR2 from the germline V gene are SEHNR and FQNEAQ (reference sequence). This CDR3 is 12 amino acids long. The V end was cut by 3 bases, the J end by 6 bases, with 9 bases between. CDR3 protein: CASSFTSGEQYF. In nucleotides, the CDR3 is TGTGCCAGCAGCTTTACATCGGGCGAGCAGTACTTC.

The chain recombines TRBV9 with TRBJ1-1; D not resolved. The V end was cut by 6 bases, the J end by 6 bases, with 12 bases between. Germline V lookup: CDR1 SGDLS, CDR2 YYNGEE. The CDR3 runs to 12 residues. CDR3 coding DNA: TGTGCCAGCACCGGAGGTGGGGCTGAAGCTTTCTTT. Its protein is CASTGGGAEAFF.

The chain links TRBV2 to TRBJ1-1; 8 nucleotides match TRBD1. Germline V gene data show CDR1 as SNHLY and CDR2 as FYNNEI. This CDR3 region has 12 residues. The junction had 4 bases not matched to a gene; V was cut back by 7 bases and J by 6 bases. The DNA of the CDR3 is TGTGCCAGCACGACAGGGGTCCCTGAAGCTTTCTTT. It translates to CASTTGVPEAFF.

This rearrangement joins TRBV7-8 to TRBJ1-5; 7 positions agree with TRBD1. Germline V gene data show CDR1 as SGHVS and CDR2 as FQNEAQ. The CDR3 is made up of 16 amino acids. The trim removed 3 bases at V and 1 base at J, leaving 6 bases unmatched. CDR3 loop: CASSFDRVGSNQPQHF. Here the CDR3 DNA reads TGTGCCAGCAGCTTCGACAGGGTAGGGAGCAATCAGCCCCAGCATTTT.

The rearrangement uses TRBV4-2 and TRBJ1-2, with a weak D call TRBD1 (5 bases). With 0 bases removed from V and 4 bases from J, the gap between germline ends came to 12 bases. This CDR3 spans 15 amino acids. The germline V gene has CDR1 LGHNA and CDR2 YNFKEQ. The CDR3 region is CASSQDIRAVYGYTF. CDR3 DNA sequence: TGTGCCAGCAGCCAAGATATCAGGGCAGTCTATGGCTACACCTTC.

This rearrangement joins TRBV5-4 to TRBJ2-6; possible D gene TRBD1, 7 bases. The germline gives CDR1 SGHNT, CDR2 YYREEE (reference sequence). CDR3 length equals 18 residues. The V end was cut by 0 bases, the J end by 0 bases, with 13 bases between. CDR3 region: CASSLVQGGLSGANVLTF. Here the CDR3 DNA reads TGTGCCAGCAGCTTGGTTCAGGGGGGTCTCTCTGGGGCCAACGTCCTGACTTTC.

The J gene is TRBJ1-2, the V gene TRBV7-2; TRBD1 aligns across 7 bases. The CDR3 is made up of 14 amino acids. Per the germline V gene, CDR1 is SGHTA and CDR2 is FQGNSA. J lost 3 bases, V lost 5 bases, and 6 bases had no gene match. The CDR3 sequence is CASSHGQDYYGYTF. DNA for the CDR3: TGTGCCAGCAGCCACGGACAGGACTACTATGGCTACACCTTC.

V gene TRBV20-1 combines with J gene TRBJ1-5; D gene uncertain. Germline lookup yields CDR1 DFQATT and CDR2 SNEGSKA (reference sequence). The CDR3 totals 11 residues. CDR3 sequence: CSSPFIRPQHF. The CDR3 DNA reads as TGCAGCTCCCCATTTATCAGGCCCCAGCATTTT.

A single count supports this clone. This chain connects TRBV6-5 to TRBJ1-1; a possible D gene is TRBD1 (5 bases). Germline V gene data show CDR1 as MNHEY and CDR2 as SVGAGI. The CDR3 contains 12 residues. V lost 7 bases and J lost 1, with 7 bases in between. CDR3 DNA: TGTGCCAGCAACACAGGGAACACTGAAGCTTTCTTT. This codes for CASNTGNTEAFF.

The gene calls are TRBV7-2 and TRBJ2-7, with 9 bases matching TRBD2. Losses at the gene ends were 2 bases for V and 2 bases for J; bases not matched to a gene: 13. In germline, CDR1 is SGHTA, CDR2 FQGNSA. The CDR3 sequence is 18 residues long. The CDR3, as DNA: TGTGCCAGCAGCTTACGGCTGGGGGTAGCGGGAGCTGCCTACGAGCAGTACTTC. Its protein is CASSLRLGVAGAAYEQYF.

The chain uses TRBV6-4 and TRBJ2-7; 12 bases are shared with TRBD2. The CDR3 covers 16 residues. J lost 2 bases, V lost 4 bases, and 6 bases had no gene match. Germline V gene sequence: CDR1 MRHNA, CDR2 SNTAGT. The CDR3 spells CASSALLAGGAYEQYF. The CDR3, as DNA: TGTGCCAGCAGTGCCCTACTAGCGGGAGGCGCCTACGAGCAGTACTTC.

V gene TRBV10-3 combines with J gene TRBJ1-2; 8 positions match TRBD1. V lost 8 bases to trimming and J lost 5 bases; unmatched junction nucleotides: 7. This CDR3 region has 13 residues. Germline-derived CDR1 and CDR2 are ENHRY and SYGVKD. The CDR3 nucleotides read TGTGCCATCGGACAGGGTGTCGGGTATGGCTACACCTTC. Residues: CAIGQGVGYGYTF.

The J gene is TRBJ1-2, the V gene TRBV29-1; D ambiguous. Germline values: CDR1 SQVTM, CDR2 ANQGSEA. With 3 bases removed from V and 4 bases from J, the gap between germline ends came to 9 bases. The CDR3 has 12 residues. The CDR3 loop is CSVDPVAYGYTF. The CDR3 nucleotides are TGCAGCGTTGACCCTGTGGCCTATGGCTACACCTTC.

This sequence joins TRBV5-5 and TRBJ2-7; TRBD1 matches 7 bases. CDR3 size: 14 residues. V lost 0 bases and J lost 3; bases outside the gene matches: 3. The germline V gene encodes CDR1 SGHKS and CDR2 YYEKEE (reference sequence). CDR3 sequence reads: CASSLGSGGYEQYF. The CDR3, as DNA: TGTGCCAGCAGCTTGGGATCAGGGGGCTACGAGCAGTACTTC.

The chain has TRBV10-3 and TRBJ1-2; no firm D call. V shed 0 bases and J shed 6 bases, with 8 bases lying between them. Germline values: CDR1 ENHRY, CDR2 SYGVKD. The length of the CDR3 is 13 residues. CDR3 residues: CAISESDTDGYTF. The CDR3 DNA sequence: TGTGCCATCAGTGAGTCCGATACAGATGGCTACACCTTC.

The chain combines TRBV29-1 with TRBJ1-4; TRBD1 aligns across 11 bases. The germline gives CDR1 SQVTM, CDR2 ANQGSEA. The CDR3 is made up of 13 amino acids. Trimming cost V 5 bases and J 7 bases; bases outside gene matches: 3. The CDR3 here is CSVTGQGGEKLFF. CDR3 nucleotides: TGCAGCGTTACGGGACAGGGGGGTGAAAAACTGTTTTTT.

The V call is TRBV5-4, the J call TRBJ1-6; D is unresolved. Germline CDR1 and CDR2: SGHNT and YYREEE (reference sequence). Trimming cost V 0 bases and J 4 bases, with 5 bases left between them. The CDR3 totals 14 residues. The CDR3 nucleotides read TGTGCCAGCAGCTTGGACAGTTATAATTCACCCCTCCACTTT. It codes for CASSLDSYNSPLHF.

The sample holds a few counts of this clone. The chain links TRBV10-1 to TRBJ2-7; 9 bases are shared with TRBD1. V was clipped by 6 bases and J by 4 bases; unmatched bases: 16. The CDR3 spans 17 residues. Germline loops: CDR1 WNHNN, CDR2 SYGVQD (reference sequence). In nucleotides, the CDR3 is TGCGCCAGCAGGGTCCCGGGACAGGGCTCCACGGGGTACGAGCAGTACTTC. This translates into CASRVPGQGSTGYEQYF.